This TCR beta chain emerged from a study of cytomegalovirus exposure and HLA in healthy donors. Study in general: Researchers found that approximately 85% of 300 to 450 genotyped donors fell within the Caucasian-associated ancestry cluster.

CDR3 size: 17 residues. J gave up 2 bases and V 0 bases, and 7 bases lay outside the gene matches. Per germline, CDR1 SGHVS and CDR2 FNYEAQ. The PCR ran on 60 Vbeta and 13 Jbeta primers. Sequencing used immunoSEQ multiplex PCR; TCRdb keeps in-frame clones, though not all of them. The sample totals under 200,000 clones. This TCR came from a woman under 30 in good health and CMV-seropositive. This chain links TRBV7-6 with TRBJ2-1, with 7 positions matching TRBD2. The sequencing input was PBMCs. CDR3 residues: CASSLAYAGVAYNEQFF. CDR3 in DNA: TGTGCCAGCAGCTTAGCTTACGCGGGGGTAGCCTACAATGAGCAGTTCTTC.